The 11 T cell receptor beta chains below were found in one sample sequenced in a study of T cells of healthy individuals. TCRdb recomputed calls from the 5' RACE reads with MiXCR, one row per CDR3 protein. Of 95,000 to 100,000 distinct CDR3 sequences in the sample, approximately 16% were seen once. The receptors were sampled from a human donor in good health.

This clonotype was found many times. V and J are TRBV3-1 and TRBJ2-7, with TRBD1 matching over 8 bases. After removal of 6 bases from V and 5 bases from J, the junction contained 12 bases not matched to a gene. Per the germline V gene, CDR1 is LGHDT and CDR2 is YNNKEL (reference sequence). CDR3 length: 15 residues. The CDR3 DNA reads TGTGCCAGCAGTCGAAATCTGGACAGGGTCCACGAGCAGTACTTC. Translation gives CASSRNLDRVHEQYF.

The chain has TRBV4-1 and TRBJ2-3; TRBD2 matches at 8 bases. V shed 2 bases, J shed 6 bases, and the junction held 4 bases outside the gene matches. Germline CDR1 MGHRA, CDR2 YSYEKL. The CDR3 is made up of 14 amino acids. DNA for the CDR3: TGCGCCAGCAGCCAACCGGGAGGGCCGGATACGCAGTATTTT. It specifies CASSQPGGPDTQYF.

This clonotype was observed a handful of times. This rearrangement joins TRBV2 to TRBJ2-1, with D perhaps TRBD1 or TRBD2 (5 bases each). Germline CDR1 is SNHLY and CDR2 is FYNNEI. V lost 8 bases and J lost 9, with 20 bases in between. The CDR3 has 14 amino acids. CDR3 sequence reads: CASVGLEGETEQFF. The CDR3 DNA reads TGTGCCAGCGTCGGGCTCGAAGGGGAGACTGAGCAGTTCTTC.

This sequence joins TRBV28 and TRBJ2-5; 12 bases agree with TRBD2. CDR1 and CDR2 (germline): MDHEN, SYDVKM. This CDR3 has 15 residues. J lost 5 bases, V lost 7 bases, and 8 bases had no gene match. CDR3 DNA sequence: TGTGCCAGCACTCCTAGCGGGAGGGCCCTGGAGACCCAGTACTTC. As protein: CASTPSGRALETQYF. Drawing the rest from reference TRBV28 and TRBJ2-5, the complete variable domain is DVKVTQSSRYLVKRTGEKVFLECVQDMDHENMFWYRQDPGLGLRLIYFSYDVKMKEKGDIPEGYSVSREKKERFSLILESASTNQTSMYLCASTPSGRALETQYFGPGTRLLVL.

This clonotype was counted between two and nine times. This chain connects TRBV7-6 to TRBJ1-4; D not certain. Germline CDR1 reads SGHVS; CDR2 reads FNYEAQ. V was clipped by 2 bases and J by 5 bases, with 9 bases between them. CDR3 size: 14 residues. CDR3 coding DNA: TGTGCCAGCAGCTTAAGGGCGGAAAATGAAAAACTGTTTTTT. The encoded protein is CASSLRAENEKLFF.

V usage is TRBV5-1 and J usage is TRBJ2-1; D gene ambiguous. This CDR3 region has 14 residues. Trimming took 4 bases from V and 9 from J, leaving 17 bases between them. Germline V gene data show CDR1 as SGHRS and CDR2 as YFSETQ. The CDR3, as DNA: TGCGCCAGCAGCCCACCCCCGGTACACATTGAGCAGTTCTTC. It specifies CASSPPPVHIEQFF.

This clonotype was seen ten or more times. The V gene is TRBV19, the J gene TRBJ1-3; D uncertain. Looked up from germline, CDR1 is LNHDA and CDR2 is SQIVND (reference sequence). CDR3 length: 14 amino acids. V dropped 4 bases and J dropped 0 bases, with 7 bases sitting between them. CDR3 amino acids: CASSRGDSGNTIYF. The CDR3 nucleotides read TGTGCCAGTAGTAGAGGCGACTCTGGAAACACCATATATTTT. The full variable domain, its missing parts supplied by reference TRBV19 and TRBJ1-3, is DGGITQSPKYLFRKEGQNVTLSCEQNLNHDAMYWYRQDPGQGLRLIYYSQIVNDFQKGDIAEGYSVSREKKESFPLTVTSAQKNPTAFYLCASSRGDSGNTIYFGEGSWLTVV.

This clonotype was seen a few times. V usage is TRBV7-9 and J usage is TRBJ2-2, with unresolved D. V was shortened by 4 bases and J by 6 bases, with 6 bases between the two germline ends. The CDR3 is made up of 12 amino acids. Germline V gene sequence: CDR1 SEHNR, CDR2 FQNEAQ (reference sequence). The CDR3 reads CASSWVSGELFF. The CDR3 DNA reads as TGTGCCAGCAGCTGGGTATCCGGGGAGCTGTTTTTT.

CDR3 coding DNA: TGCAGTGCTGGGGCGGGAGGGACAGATACGCAGTATTTT. Its protein product is CSAGAGGTDTQYF. The rearrangement uses TRBV20-1 and TRBJ2-3; the match to TRBD2 covers 9 bases. The CDR3 has 13 residues. V gave up 5 bases and J gave up 3 bases; unmatched junction bases: 3. Germline V gene lookup returns CDR1 DFQATT and CDR2 SNEGSKA (reference sequence).

This clonotype was seen ten or more times. The J gene is TRBJ1-1, the V gene TRBV20-1, with D unclear. The V end was cut by 5 bases, the J end by 3 bases, with 19 bases between. This CDR3 is built from 15 residues. The germline gives CDR1 DFQATT, CDR2 SNEGSKA (reference sequence). CDR3 coding DNA: TGCAGTGCTCCCCTGAGTTTGATCTTGGACACTGAAGCTTTCTTT. It codes for CSAPLSLILDTEAFF.

This clonotype was recorded many times. The chain couples TRBV20-1 to TRBJ1-6; 7 nucleotides match TRBD1. CDR1 is DFQATT and CDR2 is SNEGSKA in the germline V gene (reference sequence). This CDR3 is built from 12 residues. CDR3 DNA: TGCAGCACAGGGGAGAAACGATCACCCCTCCACTTT. Protein product: CSTGEKRSPLHF.